Shown below are 23 T cell receptor beta chains from a single sample sequenced in a study of cytomegalovirus exposure and HLA in healthy donors. The protocol was immunoSEQ multiplex PCR, while the TCRdb copy is restricted to in-frame clones and leaves out a portion. The data hold 45,000 to 70,000 clones, with 85% to 95% observed a single time. Sequenced input: PBMCs. These receptors were obtained from a woman aged 18-30 years in good health and CMV-seronegative.

The gene calls are TRBV7-6 and TRBJ2-1; weak D call: TRBD1 (5 bases). There are 14 residues in the CDR3. Between the trimmed V and J ends, which lost 1 base and 2 bases, there was a span of 6 bases. Germline V CDR1 and CDR2: SGHVS, FNYEAQ. In nucleotides, the CDR3 is TGTGCCAGCAGCTTAGGGGGCCCCTACAATGAGCAGTTCTTC. As protein: CASSLGGPYNEQFF.

V and J are TRBV11-2 and TRBJ2-2, with 7 bases identical to TRBD1. The CDR3 spans 16 residues. Germline lookup yields CDR1 SGHAT and CDR2 FQNNGV. V was pared by 6 bases and J by 2 bases, with 9 bases of the junction left unmatched. The CDR3 DNA is TGTGCCAGCAGGAACCGGGACAGACCAAACACCGGGGAGCTGTTTTTT. This codes for CASRNRDRPNTGELFF. The variable domain in full, with the rest retrieved from reference TRBV11-2 and TRBJ2-2, is EAGVAQSPRYKIIEKRQSVAFWCNPISGHATLYWYQQILGQGPKLLIQFQNNGVVDDSQLPKDRFSAERLKGVDSTLKIQPAKLEDSAVYLCASRNRDRPNTGELFFGEGSRLTVL.

Only one count was recorded for this clone. The J gene is TRBJ2-7, the V gene TRBV6-1, with D perhaps matching TRBD2 (5 bases). Per germline, CDR1 MNHNS and CDR2 SASEGT. The CDR3 has 14 amino acids. V gave up 1 base and J gave up 6 bases, with 13 bases separating them. CDR3 residues: CASSEVLARVEQYV. CDR3 coding DNA: TGTGCCAGCAGTGAAGTTCTAGCCCGAGTCGAGCAGTACGTC.

This clone was observed a single time. The rearrangement links TRBV19 to TRBJ2-1; D perhaps matches TRBD2 (6 bases). Between the trimmed V and J ends, which lost 3 bases and 7 bases, there was a span of 10 bases. Germline V gene sequence: CDR1 LNHDA, CDR2 SQIVND (reference sequence). The CDR3 length is 13 residues. The CDR3 DNA follows: TGTGCCAGTAGTATGCCTAGCGTAAATGAGCAGTTCTTC. It yields the protein CASSMPSVNEQFF.

The chain combines TRBV7-2 with TRBJ2-5, with 8 bases fitting TRBD1. V shed 5 bases, J shed 4 bases, and the junction held 6 bases outside the gene matches. This CDR3 is 14 amino acids long. Germline V lookup: CDR1 SGHTA, CDR2 FQGNSA. CDR3 sequence reads: CASSPGQVRETQYF. For the CDR3, the DNA is TGTGCCAGCAGCCCGGGACAGGTCCGAGAGACCCAGTACTTC.

The CDR3 loop is CASRLSRSNTEAFF. The CDR3 nucleotides are TGTGCAAGTCGCTTATCGAGGTCGAACACTGAAGCTTTCTTT. The gene calls are TRBV12-2 and TRBJ1-1. TRBV12-2 is an annotated pseudogene. The CDR3 runs 14 residues.

The chain employs TRBV29-1 and TRBJ1-2; 7 bases match TRBD1. The CDR3 is 13 residues long. Losses at the gene ends were 7 bases for V and 4 bases for J; bases not matched to a gene: 9. CDR1 and CDR2 (germline): SQVTM, ANQGSEA. This chain's CDR3 is CSARQGPSYGYTF. Written as DNA, the CDR3 is TGCAGCGCTCGACAGGGCCCTTCCTATGGCTACACCTTC.

The chain is built from TRBV7-9 and TRBJ2-7, with 7 bases aligning to TRBD1. The junction had 8 bases not matched to a gene; V was cut back by 1 base and J by 8 bases. CDR3 length: 14 residues. The germline gives CDR1 SEHNR, CDR2 FQNEAQ (reference sequence). The DNA for the CDR3 is TGTGCCAGCAGCTTAGATAGGGGGCTAGGGAAGCAGTACTTC. This gives the protein CASSLDRGLGKQYF.

This clone is a singleton in its sample. A much larger clone lies one base from this, so it may be a read error. The genes are TRBV4-2 and TRBJ2-3, with D uncertain. CDR3 length: 12 residues. Trimming took 1 base from V and 4 from J, leaving 3 bases between them. The germline V gene encodes CDR1 LGHNA and CDR2 YNFKEQ. The CDR3 DNA is TGTGCCAGCAGCCAAGCAGCAGATACGCAGTATTTT. Translated: CASSQAADTQYF.

The V and J genes are TRBV30 and TRBJ1-5; tentative D call: TRBD1 (6 bases). Germline lookup yields CDR1 GTSNPN and CDR2 SVGIG (reference sequence). Between the trimmed V and J ends, which lost 5 bases and 1 base, there was a span of 12 bases. The CDR3 has 14 residues. The CDR3 loop reads CAWSTGSSNQPQHF. Written as DNA, the CDR3 is TGTGCCTGGTCGACAGGTTCAAGCAATCAGCCCCAGCATTTT.

V and J are TRBV5-5 and TRBJ1-2; D ambiguous. V lost 1 base, J lost 4 bases, and 5 bases lay in between. The germline CDR1 and CDR2 sequences are SGHKS and YYEKEE (reference sequence). The CDR3 has 12 residues. This CDR3 reads CASSLTAYGYTF. The CDR3 nucleotides are TGTGCCAGCAGCTTGACAGCCTATGGCTACACCTTC.

J is TRBJ2-1 and V is TRBV7-9; D perhaps matches TRBD1 (6 bases). The ends were cut back, 10 bases at V and 2 bases at J, with 18 bases in the middle. CDR3 length: 15 amino acids. CDR1 is SEHNR, CDR2 FQNEAQ, per germline (reference sequence). The CDR3 sequence is CANPPQGITYNEQFF. Written as DNA, the CDR3 is TGTGCCAACCCACCGCAGGGGATTACCTACAATGAGCAGTTCTTC.

The chain couples TRBV6-5 to TRBJ1-4; D may be TRBD1 (5 bases). Trimming took 6 bases from V and 6 from J, leaving 17 bases between them. The germline V gene encodes CDR1 MNHEY and CDR2 SVGAGI. This CDR3 is built from 15 residues. In DNA form, the CDR3 reads TGTGCCAGCAGCCCATACCCTGGGGGGGATGAAAAACTGTTTTTT. This translates into CASSPYPGGDEKLFF.

V usage is TRBV10-3 and J usage is TRBJ2-1, with a possible D match to TRBD2 (5 bases). Germline CDR1 ENHRY, CDR2 SYGVKD. The CDR3 is 12 amino acids. Trimming pared 11 bases from V and 5 bases from J, leaving 13 bases between. Written as DNA, the CDR3 is TGTGCCGCGGGTGGCCCGAACAATGAGCAGTTCTTC. Translating it yields CAAGGPNNEQFF.

The J gene is TRBJ1-1, the V gene TRBV2; the D is unclear. The CDR3 sequence is 16 residues long. V gave up 3 bases and J gave up 0 bases, with 14 bases separating them. The germline V gene has CDR1 SNHLY and CDR2 FYNNEI. The DNA of the CDR3 is TGTGCCAGCAGTGAGTTTTGGCGTCGGGTGAACACTGAAGCTTTCTTT. It translates to CASSEFWRRVNTEAFF.

The CDR3 protein is CASSEGPDYNEQFF. CDR3 sequence (DNA): TGTGCCAGCAGTGAGGGGCCCGACTACAATGAGCAGTTCTTC. The chain is built from TRBV6-1 and TRBJ2-1; D may be TRBD1 (5 bases). Germline V gene data show CDR1 as MNHNS and CDR2 as SASEGT. The CDR3 spans 14 residues. V was trimmed by 3 bases and J by 3 bases, leaving 9 bases between them.

The J gene is TRBJ2-5, the V gene TRBV12-5; D possibly corresponds to TRBD1 (7 bases). Trimming took 0 bases from V and 3 from J, leaving 14 bases between them. The CDR3 runs 16 residues. Germline V lookup: CDR1 LGHNT, CDR2 FRNRAP. This chain's CDR3 is CASGLVRGTEKETQYF. CDR3 coding DNA: TGTGCTAGTGGTTTGGTACGGGGGACAGAGAAAGAGACCCAGTACTTC.

This clone has only one observation. V gene TRBV6-1 combines with J gene TRBJ2-4, with D tentatively TRBD2 (5 bases). The V gene lost 1 base and the J gene lost 0 bases, with 13 bases spanning the gap. The CDR3 consists of 17 residues. Germline V gene data show CDR1 as MNHNS and CDR2 as SASEGT. The CDR3 coding sequence is TGTGCCAGCAGTGAAGTTGAGGGTCCAATAGCCAAAAACATTCAGTACTTC. Its protein is CASSEVEGPIAKNIQYF.

The genes are TRBV6-5 and TRBJ1-1; TRBD1 aligns across 10 bases. J lost 2 bases, V lost 7 bases, and 7 bases had no gene match. This CDR3 is built from 15 residues. In germline, CDR1 is MNHEY, CDR2 SVGAGI. The CDR3: CASTRQGAGNTEAFF. CDR3 bases: TGTGCCAGCACTCGACAGGGGGCAGGAAACACTGAAGCTTTCTTT.

The rearrangement joins TRBV9 to TRBJ2-5; 7 bases align to TRBD2. Germline V gene sequence: CDR1 SGDLS, CDR2 YYNGEE. The CDR3 totals 14 residues. V lost 4 bases to trimming and J lost 4 bases; unmatched junction nucleotides: 7. The CDR3 spells CASSRGGIPETQYF. Written as DNA, the CDR3 is TGTGCCAGCAGCAGGGGAGGGATCCCAGAGACCCAGTACTTC.

V usage is TRBV6-4 and J usage is TRBJ2-2, with D maybe TRBD2 (7 bases). V was clipped by 0 bases and J by 6 bases, with 14 bases between them. The CDR3 spans 16 residues. Germline CDR1 MRHNA, CDR2 SNTAGT. DNA for the CDR3: TGTGCCAGCAGTGACTCGAGTCGGGGGGCCCCCGGGGAGCTGTTTTTT. Translating gives CASSDSSRGAPGELFF.

This chain uses TRBV6-5 with TRBJ2-2; D possibly corresponds to TRBD2 (6 bases). Germline V gene lookup returns CDR1 MNHEY and CDR2 SVGAGI. The CDR3 is made up of 15 amino acids. V lost 0 bases to trimming and J lost 5 bases, with 10 bases between them. CDR3 sequence: CASSYSGDSTGELFF. The CDR3 bases are TGTGCCAGCAGTTACTCGGGGGACTCGACCGGGGAGCTGTTTTTT.

This sequence joins TRBV7-9 and TRBJ1-6; no firm D call. Looked up from germline, CDR1 is SEHNR and CDR2 is FQNEAQ (reference sequence). This CDR3 is 14 amino acids long. Trimming cost V 5 bases and J 9 bases, with 14 bases left between them. CDR3 nucleotide sequence: TGTGCCAGCAGCCCGTCGGGTGGTGGTTCACCCCTCCACTTT. Encoded protein: CASSPSGGGSPLHF.